The 15 T cell receptor beta chains presented below share a single source sample, sequenced in a study of blood T cells in healthy people across ages. Using a J-beta primer mix together with a sample-barcoded 5' primer, a second PCR was run for about 6 to 12 cycles. A single record per CDR3 protein comes from TCRdb applying MiXCR to the 5' RACE reads. The table records around 780,000 distinct CDR3 sequences, around three fifths of them present only once. The specimen was blood. The receptors were sampled from a man aged 40-50 years in good health.

This sequence joins TRBV9 and TRBJ2-7; weak D call: TRBD1 (7 bases). Trimming pared 3 bases from V and 3 bases from J, leaving 34 bases between. The CDR3 consists of 21 residues. Germline V lookup: CDR1 SGDLS, CDR2 YYNGEE. This CDR3 is CASSAFPDPGDRGTLYYEQYF. For the CDR3, the DNA is TGTGCCAGCAGCGCCTTCCCGGACCCGGGGGACAGAGGGACCCTCTACTACGAGCAGTACTTC.

This rearrangement joins TRBV7-9 to TRBJ1-1; D unresolved. Germline V lookup: CDR1 SEHNR, CDR2 FQNEAQ (reference sequence). CDR3 size: 15 residues. The V and J ends lost 0 bases and 1 base respectively, with 9 bases between them. Here the CDR3 reads CASSLAHWGNTEAFF. The CDR3 DNA reads as TGTGCCAGCAGCTTAGCCCATTGGGGGAACACTGAAGCTTTCTTT.

This chain joins TRBV28 and TRBJ2-6; TRBD1 aligns across 7 bases. Germline V CDR1 and CDR2: MDHEN, SYDVKM. V shed 6 bases and J 2 bases; nucleotides not matched to a gene: 1. The CDR3 totals 14 residues. CDR3 nucleotide sequence: TGTGCCAGCAGGGGGACAGCTGGGGCCAACGTCCTGACTTTC. It encodes CASRGTAGANVLTF.

This sequence joins TRBV3-1 and TRBJ2-1; the match to TRBD2 covers 12 bases. V lost 3 bases, J lost 2 bases, and 2 bases stayed unmatched. The length of the CDR3 is 16 residues. Germline V CDR1 and CDR2: LGHDT, YNNKEL (reference sequence). In DNA form, the CDR3 reads TGTGCCAGCAGCCAGCTAGCGGGAGGGACCTACAATGAGCAGTTCTTC. Translation: CASSQLAGGTYNEQFF.

This clonotype was observed a handful of times. This chain uses TRBV29-1 with TRBJ1-2; the match to TRBD1 covers 7 bases. Trimming at V came to 5 bases and at J to 8 bases, leaving 14 bases not matched to a gene. This CDR3 comprises 14 residues. CDR1 and CDR2 (germline): SQVTM, ANQGSEA. The CDR3 region is CSVIRDSIGGGYTF. DNA for the CDR3: TGCAGCGTTATCCGGGACAGTATAGGCGGGGGCTACACCTTC.

This clonotype was seen repeatedly, ten times or more. The gene calls are TRBV10-3 and TRBJ2-1; the match to TRBD2 covers 9 bases. This CDR3 comprises 15 residues. V shed 6 bases, J shed 7 bases, and the junction held 10 bases outside the gene matches. CDR1 and CDR2 from the germline V gene are ENHRY and SYGVKD. This CDR3 reads CAISPPGLAENEQFF. DNA of the CDR3: TGTGCCATCAGCCCCCCGGGACTAGCCGAGAATGAGCAGTTCTTC.

The chain uses TRBV15 and TRBJ2-4; D is perhaps TRBD2 (5 bases). The CDR3 covers 13 residues. The V end was cut by 0 bases, the J end by 7 bases, with 7 bases between. Germline V gene sequence: CDR1 LNHNV, CDR2 YYDKDF (reference sequence). The chain's CDR3 is CATSRELGNIQYF. CDR3 in DNA: TGTGCCACCAGCAGAGAACTAGGGAACATTCAGTACTTC. Together with reference TRBV15 and TRBJ2-4, the CDR3 gives the full variable domain: DAMVIQNPRYQVTQFGKPVTLSCSQTLNHNVMYWYQQKSSQAPKLLFHYYDKDFNNEADTPDNFQSRRPNTSFCFLDIRSPGLGDTAMYLCATSRELGNIQYFGAGTRLSVL.

This chain connects TRBV29-1 to TRBJ2-1; TRBD2 matches 7 bases. Germline trimming cut 7 bases from V and 0 bases from J; bases unmatched to any gene: 6. CDR3 length equals 14 residues. From germline, CDR1 is SQVTM and CDR2 ANQGSEA. CDR3 residues: CSGRDYPSYNEQFF. As DNA, the CDR3 is TGCAGCGGTCGGGACTACCCCTCCTACAATGAGCAGTTCTTC.

This clonotype was detected a few times. The rearrangement links TRBV6-5 to TRBJ1-1; 8 bases line up with TRBD1. The junction had 5 bases not matched to a gene; V was cut back by 0 bases and J by 8 bases. Germline V gene sequence: CDR1 MNHEY, CDR2 SVGAGI. The CDR3 loop spans 14 amino acids. CDR3: CASSYSGQGGEAFF. CDR3 DNA sequence: TGTGCCAGCAGTTACTCTGGACAGGGAGGGGAAGCTTTCTTT.

At least ten counts were recorded for this clonotype. V and J are TRBV6-5 and TRBJ2-5; unclear D gene. Trimming shortened V by 1 base and J by 1 base, and 4 bases separated the two germline ends. Germline lookup yields CDR1 MNHEY and CDR2 SVGAGI. The length of the CDR3 is 13 residues. CDR3 region: CASSYFGQETQYF. The CDR3 coding sequence is TGTGCCAGCAGTTACTTCGGCCAAGAGACCCAGTACTTC.

DNA for the CDR3: TGTGCCAGCAGTGAATCACGAGGAACCCAAGAGACCCAGTACTTC. Amino acids: CASSESRGTQETQYF. The rearrangement joins TRBV6-1 to TRBJ2-5, with D unclear. The V end lost 2 bases, the J end lost 1 base, and 11 bases lay between the germline ends. Germline loops: CDR1 MNHNS, CDR2 SASEGT. The CDR3 contains 15 residues.

The chain combines TRBV6-2 or TRBV6-3 with TRBJ2-3; possibly TRBD2 for D (5 bases). CDR3 length equals 15 residues. The V gene's germline CDR1 is MNHEY and CDR2 SVGEGT. V was cut by 6 bases and J by 2 bases, with 15 bases left in between. CDR3 in amino acids: CASSRLARNTDTQYF. CDR3 DNA sequence: TGTGCCAGCAGCCGGCTAGCCCGGAACACAGATACGCAGTATTTT.

The J gene is TRBJ1-1, the V gene TRBV10-3; 9 bases agree with TRBD1. Per the germline V gene, CDR1 is ENHRY and CDR2 is SYGVKD. This CDR3 has 15 residues. With V trimmed by 4 bases and J by 4 bases, 7 bases remained unmatched. The CDR3 DNA follows: TGTGCCATCAGTGGCAGAGGGACAGGGTCCACTGAAGCTTTCTTT. Amino acid sequence: CAISGRGTGSTEAFF.

The chain couples TRBV24-1 to TRBJ2-2; D is ambiguous. Germline-derived CDR1 and CDR2 are KGHDR and SFDVKD. CDR3 size: 15 residues. V was trimmed by 1 base and J by 7 bases, leaving 12 bases between them. The CDR3 DNA reads TGTGCCACCAGTGATTTCGAAGGGTCGGGCGGGGAGCTGTTTTTT. This encodes CATSDFEGSGGELFF.

This chain joins TRBV20-1 and TRBJ1-1, with a weak D call TRBD1 (5 bases). CDR3 length: 14 amino acids. Trimming stripped 4 bases from V and 0 bases from J, with 12 bases between. Germline V gene data show CDR1 as DFQATT and CDR2 as SNEGSKA (reference sequence). CDR3 bases: TGCAGTGCTACCCTAGGGACGGTGAACACTGAAGCTTTCTTT. Translated, it gives CSATLGTVNTEAFF.